The clone carrying this T cell receptor (beta chain) occurred a few times. Original data processing: Nucleated cell counts were estimated from reference gene primer amplification. The table came from immunoSEQ multiplex PCR; TCRdb's copy has only in-frame clones and leaves some out. The V and J calls and the clone size are those of that table, but D and trimming were determined from the DNA. Of around 180,000 clones listed, about nine tenths are singletons. This entry comes from a study of blood T cell repertoires in COVID-19. In the study overall: Donors in the United States, Italy and Spain gave samples during acute or convalescent COVID-19.

CDR3 length equals 12 residues. The germline CDR1 and CDR2 sequences are SGHKS and YYEKEE (reference sequence). Trimming pared 3 bases from V and 7 bases from J, leaving 11 bases between. The receptor was isolated from a young woman with acute or convalescent COVID-19. This rearrangement joins TRBV5-5 to TRBJ2-7; perhaps TRBD2 as D (5 bases). Sequencing was carried out using peripheral blood. Written as DNA, the CDR3 is TGTGCCAGCAGCTCCTACGGGGAGGAGCAGTACTTC. This codes for CASSSYGEEQYF.